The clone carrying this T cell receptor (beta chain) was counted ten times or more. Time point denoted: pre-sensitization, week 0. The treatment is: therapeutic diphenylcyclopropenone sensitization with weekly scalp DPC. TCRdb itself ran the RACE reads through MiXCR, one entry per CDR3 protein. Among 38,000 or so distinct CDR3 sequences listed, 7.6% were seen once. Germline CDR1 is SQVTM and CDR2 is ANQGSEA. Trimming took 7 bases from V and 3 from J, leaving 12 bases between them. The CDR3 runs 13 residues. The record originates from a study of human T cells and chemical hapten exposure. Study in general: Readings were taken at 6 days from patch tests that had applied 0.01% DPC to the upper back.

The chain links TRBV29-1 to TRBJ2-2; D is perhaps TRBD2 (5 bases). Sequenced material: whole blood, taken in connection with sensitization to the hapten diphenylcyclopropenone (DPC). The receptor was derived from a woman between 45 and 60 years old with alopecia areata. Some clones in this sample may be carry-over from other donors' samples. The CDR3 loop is CSGRKGHTGELFF. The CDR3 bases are TGCAGCGGGAGGAAAGGGCACACCGGGGAGCTGTTTTTT.